Many counts were recorded for the clone carrying this TCR beta chain. This sample was included in a study of T cells in Graves' hyperthyroidism and ophthalmopathy. Clinicians diagnosed patients from clinical symptoms, serum thyroxine and TRAb, thyroid ultrasound and orbital computed tomography. The authors obtained PBMCs from roughly 9.7 ml of fresh peripheral blood. The TCR beta CDR3 regions underwent amplification using RNA transcripts as the source. HTBI primers were employed in a first-round RT-PCR of the TCR CDR3. TCRdb called the multiplex PCR reads again in MiXCR, with one record for every CDR3 protein. The top ten clones hold approximately 5.7% of a sample with some 600,000 distinct CDR3 sequences, 11% to 15% of them seen once. Sequencing was done on a sample of blood. This TCR derives from a woman in her 30s with Graves' hyperthyroidism that later progressed to Graves' ophthalmopathy.

The CDR3 DNA is TGTGCCAGCAGTTTTACGATGGGGGGGGTCTATTTTTCACCCCTCCACTTT. Its translation: CASSFTMGGVYFSPLHF. This chain links TRBV12-3 or TRBV12-4 with TRBJ1-6; TRBD1 is a possible D gene (5 bases). This CDR3 has 17 residues. Trimming took 3 bases from V and 9 from J, leaving 21 bases between them.